Listed below are T cell receptor beta chains from one sample, sequenced in a study of vaccination effects on CD4 cells after COVID-19. No antigen has been assigned to these receptors. Clones were read by immunoSEQ multiplex PCR, and TCRdb kept only the in-frame ones, dropping some. The repertoire holds 25,000 to 35,000 clones, with around three fifths as singletons. The sample in question was CD4+ T cells from PBMCs cultured with SARS-CoV-2 spike peptides, obtained after COVID-19 vaccination. These receptors came from a human donor who received a COVID-19 vaccine. Each CDR3 is given with its conserved first and last residue. Each record gives: D gene, clone size, V gene, J gene, CDR3 DNA, CDR3 protein. A D gene is named only where the DNA matches it firmly. Rows give clone size only sometimes, using once, few, many, or a class for an expanded clone.

NA	once	TRBV12-3/TRBV12-4	TRBJ2-1	TGTGCCAGCAGTTTATTTGGCGGGGAATTGCTCTTC	CASSLFGGELLF
NA	NA	TRBV9	TRBJ1-3	TGTGCCAGCAGCGTAGCTGGGGCGGCTGGAAACACCATATATTTT	CASSVAGAAGNTIYF
TRBD1	few	TRBV27	TRBJ1-1	TGTGCCAGCAGTCCTGGGACAGGGGGAGAGGGCACTGAAGCTTTCTTT	CASSPGTGGEGTEAFF
NA	NA	TRBV4-1	TRBJ2-7	TGCGCCAGCAGCCTAACTTCCCTCTACGAGCAGTACTTC	CASSLTSLYEQYF
NA	few	TRBV6-1	TRBJ2-3	TGTGCCAGCAGTGATATCCCAGATACGCAGTATTTT	CASSDIPDTQYF
NA	NA	TRBV15	TRBJ1-2	TGTGCCACCAGCGCTCAGGGTTGGAACTATGGCTACACCTTC	CATSAQGWNYGYTF
NA	NA	TRBV18	TRBJ1-1	TGTGCCAGCTCACCACAAGACCTGAACACTGAAGCTTTCTTT	CASSPQDLNTEAFF
NA	NA	TRBV28	TRBJ1-1	TGTGCCAGCATTTCCTCTGGGGCGGCGAACACTGAAGCTTTCTTT	CASISSGAANTEAFF
NA	once	TRBV21-1	TRBJ1-4	TGTGCCAGCAGGTCGGACGGCGCAAAACTGTTTTTT	CASRSDGAKLFF
NA	NA	TRBV3-1/TRBV3-2	TRBJ1-2	TGTGCCAGCAGCCCGGCCAGTAACTATGGCTACACCTTC	CASSPASNYGYTF
NA	NA	TRBV15	TRBJ1-5	TGTGCCACCAGCAGAGATCCGGGTGGCAATCAGCCCCAGCATTTT	CATSRDPGGNQPQHF
TRBD1	once	TRBV5-1	TRBJ2-3	TGCGCCAGCAGCTTCCAGGGGGCTGTGGGTAGCACAGATACGCAGTATTTT	CASSFQGAVGSTDTQYF
NA	NA	TRBV10-1	TRBJ2-2	TGCGCCAGCAGTGCCCAGGGCCTTAACACCGGGGAGCTGTTTTTT	CASSAQGLNTGELFF
TRBD2	NA	TRBV25-1	TRBJ2-1	TGTGCCAGCAGTGAAGGGACTAGCGGGATCAATGAGCAGTTCTTC	CASSEGTSGINEQFF
NA	NA	TRBV5-1	TRBJ2-3	TGCGCCAGCAGCTTGGGAACTCCCGCTAGCACAGATACGCAGTATTTT	CASSLGTPASTDTQYF
NA	NA	TRBV7-9	TRBJ2-5	TGTGCCAGCAGCTTAGCTAGCGTGGGGACCCAGTACTTC	CASSLASVGTQYF
NA	medium-sized	TRBV11-2	TRBJ2-7	TGTGCCAGCAGCAGGACTTTGGAGTCTTTCTCCTACGAGCAGTACTTC	CASSRTLESFSYEQYF
NA	few	TRBV4-1	TRBJ1-3	TGCGCCAGCAGCCAAGATCCCCGTGGGGGGTCTGGAAACACCATATATTTT	CASSQDPRGGSGNTIYF